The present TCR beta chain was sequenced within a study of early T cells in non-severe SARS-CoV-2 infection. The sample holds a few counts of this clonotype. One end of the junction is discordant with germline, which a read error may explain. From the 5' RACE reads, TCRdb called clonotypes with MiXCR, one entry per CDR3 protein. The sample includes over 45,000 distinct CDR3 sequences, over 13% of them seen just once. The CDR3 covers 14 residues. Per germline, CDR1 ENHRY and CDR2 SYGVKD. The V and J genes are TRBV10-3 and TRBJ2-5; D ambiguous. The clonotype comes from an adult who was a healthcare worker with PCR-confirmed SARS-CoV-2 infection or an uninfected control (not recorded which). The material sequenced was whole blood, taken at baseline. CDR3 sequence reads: CASSLGRAQETQYF. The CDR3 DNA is TGTGCCAGCAGTCTCGGTAGGGCTCAAGAGACCCAGTACTTC.